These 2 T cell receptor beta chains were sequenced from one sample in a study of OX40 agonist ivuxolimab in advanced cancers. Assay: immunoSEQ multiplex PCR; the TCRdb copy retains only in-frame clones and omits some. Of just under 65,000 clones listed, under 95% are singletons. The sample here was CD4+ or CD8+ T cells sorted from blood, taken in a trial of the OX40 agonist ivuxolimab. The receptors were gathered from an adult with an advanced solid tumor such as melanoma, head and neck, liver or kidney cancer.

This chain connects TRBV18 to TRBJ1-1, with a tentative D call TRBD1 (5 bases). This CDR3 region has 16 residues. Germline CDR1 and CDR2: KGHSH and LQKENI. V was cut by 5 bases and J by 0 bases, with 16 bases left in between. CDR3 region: CASSNLRDVLNTEAFF. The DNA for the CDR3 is TGTGCCAGCTCAAATCTCCGGGACGTCCTGAACACTGAAGCTTTCTTT.

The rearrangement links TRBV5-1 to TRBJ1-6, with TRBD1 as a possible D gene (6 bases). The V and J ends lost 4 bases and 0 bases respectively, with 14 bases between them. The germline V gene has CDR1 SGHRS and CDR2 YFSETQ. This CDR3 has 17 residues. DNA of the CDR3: TGCGCCAGCAGCCCTACGACAGGCAGCTCCTATAATTCACCCCTCCACTTT. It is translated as CASSPTTGSSYNSPLHF. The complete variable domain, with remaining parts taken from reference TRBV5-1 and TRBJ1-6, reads KAGVTQTPRYLIKTRGQQVTLSCSPISGHRSVSWYQQTPGQGLQFLFEYFSETQRNKGNFPGRFSGRQFSNSRSEMNVSTLELGDSALYLCASSPTTGSSYNSPLHFGNGTRLTVT.